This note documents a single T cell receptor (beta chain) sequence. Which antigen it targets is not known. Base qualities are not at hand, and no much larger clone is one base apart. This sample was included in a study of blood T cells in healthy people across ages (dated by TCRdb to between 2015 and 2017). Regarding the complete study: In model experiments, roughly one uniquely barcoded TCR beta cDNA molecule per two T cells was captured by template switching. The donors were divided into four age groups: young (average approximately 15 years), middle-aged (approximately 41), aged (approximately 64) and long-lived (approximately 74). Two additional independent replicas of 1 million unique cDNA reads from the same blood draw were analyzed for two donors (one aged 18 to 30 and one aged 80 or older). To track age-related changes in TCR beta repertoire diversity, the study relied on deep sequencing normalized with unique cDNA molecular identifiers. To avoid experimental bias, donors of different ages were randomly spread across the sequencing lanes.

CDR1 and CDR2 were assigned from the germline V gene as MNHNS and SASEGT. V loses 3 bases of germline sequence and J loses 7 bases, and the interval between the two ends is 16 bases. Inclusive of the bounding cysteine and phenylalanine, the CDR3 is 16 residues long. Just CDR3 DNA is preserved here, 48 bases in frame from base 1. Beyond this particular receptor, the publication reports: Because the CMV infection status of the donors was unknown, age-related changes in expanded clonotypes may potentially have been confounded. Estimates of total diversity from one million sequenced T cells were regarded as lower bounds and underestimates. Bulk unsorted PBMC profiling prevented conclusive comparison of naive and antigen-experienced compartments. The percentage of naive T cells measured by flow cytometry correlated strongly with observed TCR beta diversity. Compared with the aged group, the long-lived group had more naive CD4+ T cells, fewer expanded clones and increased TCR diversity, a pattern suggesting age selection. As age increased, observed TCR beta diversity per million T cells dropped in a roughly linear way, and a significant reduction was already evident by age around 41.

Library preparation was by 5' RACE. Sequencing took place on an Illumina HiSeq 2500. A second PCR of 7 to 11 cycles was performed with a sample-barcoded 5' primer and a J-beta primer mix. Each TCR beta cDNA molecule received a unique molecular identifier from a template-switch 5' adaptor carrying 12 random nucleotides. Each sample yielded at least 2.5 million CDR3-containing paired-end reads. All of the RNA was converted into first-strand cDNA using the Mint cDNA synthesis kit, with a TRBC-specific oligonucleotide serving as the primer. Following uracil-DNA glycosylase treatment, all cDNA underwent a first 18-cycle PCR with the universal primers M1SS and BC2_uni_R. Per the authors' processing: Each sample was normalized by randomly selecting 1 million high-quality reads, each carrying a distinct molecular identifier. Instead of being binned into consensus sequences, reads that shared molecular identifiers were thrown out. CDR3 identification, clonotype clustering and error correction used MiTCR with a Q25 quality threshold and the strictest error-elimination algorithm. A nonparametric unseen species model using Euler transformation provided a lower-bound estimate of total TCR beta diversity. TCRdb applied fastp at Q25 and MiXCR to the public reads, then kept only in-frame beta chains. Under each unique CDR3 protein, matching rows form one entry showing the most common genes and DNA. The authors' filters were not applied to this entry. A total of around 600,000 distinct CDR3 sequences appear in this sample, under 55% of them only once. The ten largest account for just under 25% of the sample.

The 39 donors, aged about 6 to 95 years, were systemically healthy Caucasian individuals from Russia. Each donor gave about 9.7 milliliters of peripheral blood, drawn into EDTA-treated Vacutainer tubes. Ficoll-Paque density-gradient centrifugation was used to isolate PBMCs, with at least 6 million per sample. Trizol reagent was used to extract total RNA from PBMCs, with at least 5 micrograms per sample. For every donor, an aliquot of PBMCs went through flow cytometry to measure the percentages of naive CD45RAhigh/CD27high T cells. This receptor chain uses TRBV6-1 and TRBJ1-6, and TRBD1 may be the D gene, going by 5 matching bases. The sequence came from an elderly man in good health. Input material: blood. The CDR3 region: CASSDWGGASNSPLHF. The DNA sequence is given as TGTGCCAGCAGTGATTGGGGAGGGGCATCCAATTCACCCCTCCACTTT.